What follows are 32 T cell receptor beta chains derived from one specimen sequenced in a study of PD-L1 blockade in urothelial cancer. TCRdb's copy holds only in-frame clones and misses some; the assay was immunoSEQ multiplex PCR. The profile shows about 30,000 clones, 80% to 90% of them singletons. Sample time point: peripheral blood 6 weeks after treatment start. This material consisted of PBMCs, taken around atezolizumab (anti-PD-L1) treatment. The source is a man aged 65 to 79 with urothelial cancer.

This chain uses TRBV2 with TRBJ2-7; D call uncertain. From germline, CDR1 is SNHLY and CDR2 FYNNEI. The length of the CDR3 is 12 residues. V shed 5 bases and J shed 3 bases, with 8 bases lying between them. For the CDR3, the DNA is TGTGCCAGCAGTACTGACATCTACGAGCAGTACTTC. Protein: CASSTDIYEQYF. The full variable domain, with the rest looked up from reference TRBV2 and TRBJ2-7, is EPEVTQTPSHQVTQMGQEVILRCVPISNHLYFYWYRQILGQKVEFLVSFYNNEISEKSEIFDDQFSVERPDGSNFTLKIRSTKLEDSAMYFCASSTDIYEQYFGPGTRLTVT.

This chain joins TRBV6-5 and TRBJ1-3; 9 bases are a match to TRBD1. Germline assignment: CDR1 MNHEY and CDR2 SVGAGI. CDR3 length: 16 residues. V shed 2 bases and J 2 bases; nucleotides not matched to a gene: 4. The CDR3 loop is CASSYTGQGAGNTIYF. CDR3 coding DNA: TGTGCCAGCAGTTACACGGGACAGGGTGCTGGAAACACCATATATTTT.

This clone was observed a few times. The chain's CDR3 is CASSPGTGKTEYYGYTF. CDR3 nucleotides: TGTGCCAGCAGCCCCGGGACAGGGAAAACAGAATACTATGGCTACACCTTC. V usage is TRBV4-2 and J usage is TRBJ1-2; 9 nucleotides line up with TRBD1. This CDR3 region has 17 residues. CDR1 and CDR2 from the germline V gene are LGHNA and YNFKEQ. V lost 4 bases to trimming and J lost 3 bases; unmatched junction nucleotides: 12.

The chain employs TRBV6-5 and TRBJ1-1; 8 nucleotides line up with TRBD1. Germline trimming cut 6 bases from V and 5 bases from J; bases unmatched to any gene: 11. Germline CDR1 is MNHEY and CDR2 is SVGAGI. The CDR3 contains 15 residues. The CDR3 DNA sequence: TGTGCCAGCAGGACCGGGACAGGCAGGTATACTGAAGCTTTCTTT. As protein: CASRTGTGRYTEAFF.

The V and J genes are TRBV7-9 and TRBJ2-1; TRBD2 matches at 10 bases. This CDR3 comprises 16 residues. V shed 1 base, J shed 8 bases, and the junction held 8 bases outside the gene matches. CDR1 is SEHNR, CDR2 FQNEAQ, per germline (reference sequence). The CDR3 sequence: CASSLGASGSPHEQFF. Written as DNA, the CDR3 is TGTGCCAGCAGCTTAGGGGCTAGCGGGAGTCCCCATGAGCAGTTCTTC.

The chain couples TRBV4-1 to TRBJ2-1; 9 bases are a match to TRBD1. The length of the CDR3 is 15 residues. Trimming at V came to 3 bases and at J to 10 bases, leaving 10 bases not matched to a gene. Germline V gene lookup returns CDR1 MGHRA and CDR2 YSYEKL. CDR3 loop: CASSQGTGNILEQFF. The CDR3 coding sequence is TGCGCCAGCAGCCAGGGGACAGGGAACATTCTAGAGCAGTTCTTC.

The chain carries TRBV19 and TRBJ2-5; 13 bases match TRBD2. V was pared by 4 bases and J by 5 bases, with 4 bases of the junction left unmatched. This CDR3 is built from 15 residues. In germline, CDR1 is LNHDA, CDR2 SQIVND (reference sequence). CDR3 in DNA: TGTGCCAGTAGTAAGTGGACTAGCGGGAGTGAGACCCAGTACTTC. Translated: CASSKWTSGSETQYF. Full variable domain (remainder filled in from reference TRBV19 and TRBJ2-5): DGGITQSPKYLFRKEGQNVTLSCEQNLNHDAMYWYRQDPGQGLRLIYYSQIVNDFQKGDIAEGYSVSREKKESFPLTVTSAQKNPTAFYLCASSKWTSGSETQYFGPGTRLLVL.

This clone is termed medium-sized (0.01 to 0.1%). The CDR3 loop reads CASRGGGGGSYEQYF. CDR3 DNA: TGTGCCAGCAGAGGGGGTGGGGGCGGGAGTTACGAGCAGTACTTC. The chain employs TRBV28 and TRBJ2-7, with a weak D call TRBD2 (7 bases). V was clipped by 6 bases and J by 4 bases, with 19 bases between them. Germline V gene data show CDR1 as MDHEN and CDR2 as SYDVKM. The CDR3 length is 15 residues.

The genes are TRBV5-4 and TRBJ1-2; D unclear. CDR1 and CDR2 (germline): SGHNT, YYREEE (reference sequence). The CDR3 is 15 residues long. V gave up 2 bases and J gave up 4 bases, with 15 bases separating them. The CDR3 here is CASSFKEKLPYGYTF. The CDR3 DNA sequence: TGTGCCAGCAGCTTTAAAGAGAAACTACCCTATGGCTACACCTTC.

V gene TRBV19 combines with J gene TRBJ2-1, with a possible D match to TRBD2 (7 bases). Trimming stripped 1 base from V and 2 bases from J, with 12 bases between. This CDR3 region has 16 residues. Germline CDR1 and CDR2: LNHDA and SQIVND (reference sequence). The CDR3 here is CASSIVGGAAYNEQFF. In nucleotides, the CDR3 is TGTGCCAGTAGTATAGTAGGGGGGGCTGCCTACAATGAGCAGTTCTTC.

V usage is TRBV18 and J usage is TRBJ2-7; 8 bases match TRBD1. V trimming: 3 bases; J trimming: 7 bases; junction bases outside the gene matches: 23. The CDR3 loop spans 19 amino acids. Germline V CDR1 and CDR2: KGHSH, LQKENI. CDR3 bases: TGTGCCAGCTCACCGGGCCGGGGAAGCCCAATGGACAGGGTTGGGGAGCAGTACTTC. This codes for CASSPGRGSPMDRVGEQYF.

This clone was seen a few times. J is TRBJ2-3 and V is TRBV4-2; weak D call: TRBD2 (7 bases). V was pared by 8 bases and J by 6 bases, with 15 bases between. This CDR3 has 13 residues. The V gene's germline CDR1 is LGHNA and CDR2 YNFKEQ. CDR3 amino acids: CASRGGPRDTQYF. The CDR3 DNA is TGTGCCAGCCGCGGGGGCCCCAGGGATACGCAGTATTTT.

V gene TRBV9 combines with J gene TRBJ2-3; 11 bases are a match to TRBD1. Germline-derived CDR1 and CDR2 are SGDLS and YYNGEE. The junction had 7 bases not matched to a gene; V was cut back by 3 bases and J by 4 bases. The CDR3 is 16 amino acids. DNA for the CDR3: TGTGCCAGCAGCGCCCGGACAGGGGGCAGCCCAGATACGCAGTATTTT. Its translation: CASSARTGGSPDTQYF.

The chain links TRBV30 to TRBJ1-5, with TRBD1 identical over 9 bases. With 2 bases clipped from V and 6 bases from J, the junction kept 2 bases outside the gene matches. The germline gives CDR1 GTSNPN, CDR2 SVGIG (reference sequence). This CDR3 is built from 13 residues. DNA of the CDR3: TGTGCCTGGAGTCTACAGGGGGCTCAGCCCCAGCATTTT. It translates to CAWSLQGAQPQHF. The variable domain in full, with the rest retrieved from reference TRBV30 and TRBJ1-5, is SQTIHQWPATLVQPVGSPLSLECTVEGTSNPNLYWYRQAAGRGLQLLFYSVGIGQISSEVPQNLSASRPQDRQFILSSKKLLLSDSGFYLCAWSLQGAQPQHFGDGTRLSIL.

This sequence joins TRBV7-9 and TRBJ1-2; 9 nucleotides agree with TRBD1. Losses at the gene ends were 4 bases for V and 3 bases for J; bases not matched to a gene: 0. This CDR3 contains 13 residues. Germline V gives CDR1 SEHNR, CDR2 FQNEAQ (reference sequence). The CDR3 is CASSWDRDYGYTF. The CDR3 DNA reads as TGTGCCAGCAGCTGGGACAGGGACTATGGCTACACCTTC.

The chain recombines TRBV7-2 with TRBJ2-4, with 8 nucleotides matching TRBD2. CDR3 length equals 15 residues. The germline gives CDR1 SGHTA, CDR2 FQGNSA. Trimming removed 5 bases from V and 3 bases from J; junction bases left unmatched: 6. CDR3 residues: CASSLHRGGKNIQYF. The CDR3 DNA is TGTGCCAGCAGCCTCCACCGGGGGGGCAAAAACATTCAGTACTTC.

The table lists this clone with a count of one. This chain's CDR3 is CASSLPETGELFF. The CDR3 coding sequence is TGTGCCAGCAGTTTACCGGAGACCGGGGAGCTGTTTTTT. The V call is TRBV28, the J call TRBJ2-2; D is undetermined. Germline V CDR1 and CDR2: MDHEN, SYDVKM. The CDR3 is made up of 13 amino acids. Trimming cost V 2 bases and J 5 bases, with 6 bases left between them.

The chain has TRBV7-6 and TRBJ1-2, with 9 positions matching TRBD1. The CDR3 sequence is 13 residues long. CDR1 SGHVS and CDR2 FNYEAQ come from the germline V gene. J was trimmed by 7 bases and V by 6 bases; bases with no gene match: 6. The CDR3 region has the DNA TGTGCCAGCAGTCAGGACAGGGGTCGTGGCTACACCTTC. As protein: CASSQDRGRGYTF.

This chain uses TRBV19 with TRBJ1-1; no clear D. The CDR3 length is 13 residues. CDR1 is LNHDA and CDR2 is SQIVND in the germline V gene (reference sequence). V was cut by 3 bases and J by 3 bases, with 8 bases left in between. CDR3: CASSMNGDTEAFF. The CDR3 nucleotides read TGTGCCAGTAGTATGAACGGGGACACTGAAGCTTTCTTT.

This clone was seen once. The chain joins TRBV5-1 to TRBJ1-4; tentatively, D is TRBD1 (5 bases). This CDR3 has 16 residues. V was pared by 0 bases and J by 6 bases, with 15 bases between. Per the germline V gene, CDR1 is SGHRS and CDR2 is YFSETQ. The CDR3 loop reads CASSLEAGRLDEKLFF. CDR3 nucleotides: TGCGCCAGCAGCTTGGAGGCAGGGAGGTTGGATGAAAAACTGTTTTTT.

This chain uses TRBV4-3 with TRBJ2-2, with 8 bases identical to TRBD2. Germline V gene lookup returns CDR1 LGHNA and CDR2 YSLEER. V gave up 4 bases and J gave up 5 bases; unmatched junction bases: 6. The CDR3 sequence is 15 residues long. The CDR3: CASSLGTSATGELFF. The CDR3 DNA reads TGCGCCAGCAGCCTCGGGACTAGTGCGACCGGGGAGCTGTTTTTT.

This clone appeared a single time. The chain links TRBV5-1 to TRBJ2-1, with D possibly TRBD1 on 5 matching bases. The germline CDR1 and CDR2 sequences are SGHRS and YFSETQ. Trimming took off 1 base at V and 5 bases at J, with 7 bases between the two ends. CDR3 length equals 13 residues. CDR3 residues: CASSLMTDNEQFF. As DNA, the CDR3 is TGCGCCAGCAGCTTGATGACAGACAATGAGCAGTTCTTC.

V gene TRBV7-9 combines with J gene TRBJ2-3; D perhaps matches TRBD1 (7 bases). Germline V lookup: CDR1 SEHNR, CDR2 FQNEAQ (reference sequence). Deletions cut 2 bases from V and 4 bases from J, with 19 bases between. This CDR3 is 17 amino acids long. The CDR3 coding sequence is TGTGCCAGCAGCTTAAATTTTAGAACAGGGGAGGCAGATACGCAGTATTTT. It codes for CASSLNFRTGEADTQYF.

This clone has a single count. The chain is built from TRBV4-3 and TRBJ2-1, with D possibly matching TRBD2 (6 bases). CDR3 length equals 13 residues. V was trimmed by 0 bases and J by 7 bases, leaving 7 bases between them. Germline-derived CDR1 and CDR2 are LGHNA and YSLEER. CDR3 in amino acids: CASSQDAGNEQFF. CDR3 in DNA: TGCGCCAGCAGCCAAGATGCGGGAAATGAGCAGTTCTTC.

V usage is TRBV7-2 and J usage is TRBJ1-5, with 8 bases lining up with TRBD1. V lost 5 bases to trimming and J lost 6 bases; unmatched junction nucleotides: 3. Germline V gene data show CDR1 as SGHTA and CDR2 as FQGNSA. The CDR3 extends over 13 amino acids. The CDR3 DNA sequence: TGTGCCAGCAGCGCGGACAGGGTTCAGCCCCAGCATTTT. This translates into CASSADRVQPQHF.

This clone was picked up one time. The chain uses TRBV11-3 and TRBJ2-5; 8 positions match TRBD2. CDR1 is SGHNT and CDR2 is YENEEA in the germline V gene. V lost 5 bases to trimming and J lost 3 bases; unmatched junction nucleotides: 11. CDR3 length: 16 residues. This CDR3 reads CASSPGGAGVKETQYF. DNA for the CDR3: TGTGCCAGCAGCCCGGGCGGAGCGGGGGTGAAAGAGACCCAGTACTTC.

The chain couples TRBV19 to TRBJ2-5, with no clear D. The ends were cut back, 2 bases at V and 2 bases at J, with 12 bases in the middle. Germline assignment: CDR1 LNHDA and CDR2 SQIVND (reference sequence). The CDR3 contains 15 residues. The CDR3 spells CASSISLGVQETQYF. CDR3 DNA sequence: TGTGCCAGTAGTATATCGCTCGGAGTACAAGAGACCCAGTACTTC.

The chain uses TRBV5-1 and TRBJ1-4; tentative D call: TRBD1 (6 bases). CDR3 length: 14 residues. CDR1 SGHRS and CDR2 YFSETQ come from the germline V gene. The V and J ends lost 7 bases and 2 bases respectively, with 12 bases between them. The CDR3, as DNA: TGCGCCAGCTCCGACCAGGGGACTAATGAAAAACTGTTTTTT. Translation: CASSDQGTNEKLFF.

V usage is TRBV6-1 and J usage is TRBJ2-6, with TRBD1 identical over 7 bases. CDR1 is MNHNS and CDR2 is SASEGT in the germline V gene. Unmatched junction bases numbered 6, after V lost 4 bases and J lost 0 bases. The CDR3 runs to 17 residues. CDR3 nucleotides: TGTGCCAGCAGTGGCACAGGGGCTATCTCTGGGGCCAACGTCCTGACTTTC. Its translation is CASSGTGAISGANVLTF.

The chain carries TRBV4-3 and TRBJ2-7; D remains unclear. This CDR3 is 17 amino acids long. Per the germline V gene, CDR1 is LGHNA and CDR2 is YSLEER. Trimming removed 4 bases at V and 6 bases at J, with 25 bases between. CDR3 amino acids: CASSPEWSRGASGEQYF. DNA for the CDR3: TGCGCCAGCAGCCCCGAGTGGAGCAGAGGCGCTTCGGGCGAGCAGTACTTC.

This chain joins TRBV19 and TRBJ2-7; 10 bases map to TRBD1. The CDR3 extends over 16 amino acids. With V trimmed by 0 bases and J by 2 bases, 4 bases remained unmatched. Germline CDR1 LNHDA, CDR2 SQIVND (reference sequence). The CDR3 coding sequence is TGTGCCAGTAGTATAGAGGGGGGGACAGGGGCCTACGAGCAGTACTTC. Translated, it gives CASSIEGGTGAYEQYF.

This chain joins TRBV10-3 and TRBJ1-2, with D perhaps matching TRBD1 (5 bases). CDR1 is ENHRY, CDR2 SYGVKD, per germline. V was pared by 0 bases and J by 0 bases, with 17 bases between. The CDR3 loop spans 18 amino acids. The CDR3 DNA reads TGTGCCATCAGTGAGTCGCGGGACTCGCCTGGCTCTAACTATGGCTACACCTTC. Residues: CAISESRDSPGSNYGYTF.